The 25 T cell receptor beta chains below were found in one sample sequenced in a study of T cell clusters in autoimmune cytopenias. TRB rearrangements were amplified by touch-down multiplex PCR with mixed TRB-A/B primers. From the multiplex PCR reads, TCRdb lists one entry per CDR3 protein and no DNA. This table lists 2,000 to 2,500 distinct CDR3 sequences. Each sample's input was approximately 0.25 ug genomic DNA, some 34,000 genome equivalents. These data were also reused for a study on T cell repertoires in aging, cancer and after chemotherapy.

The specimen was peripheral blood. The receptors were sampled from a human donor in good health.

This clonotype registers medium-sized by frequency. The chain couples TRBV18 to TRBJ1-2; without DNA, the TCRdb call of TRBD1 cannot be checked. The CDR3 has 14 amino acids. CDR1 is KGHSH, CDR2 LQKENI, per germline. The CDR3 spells CASSPGGMLVGYTF.

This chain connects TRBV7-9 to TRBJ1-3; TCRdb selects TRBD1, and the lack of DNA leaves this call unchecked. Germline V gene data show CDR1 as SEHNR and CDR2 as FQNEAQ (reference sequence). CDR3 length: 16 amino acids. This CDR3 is CASSLGQGQAGNTIYF.

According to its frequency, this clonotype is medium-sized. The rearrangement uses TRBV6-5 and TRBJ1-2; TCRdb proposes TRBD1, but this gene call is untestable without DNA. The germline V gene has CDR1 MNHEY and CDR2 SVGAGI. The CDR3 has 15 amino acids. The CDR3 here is CASSRQGANPLGYTF.

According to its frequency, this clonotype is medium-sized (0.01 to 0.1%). CDR3 amino acids: CASSLTSGYNEQFF. This chain joins TRBV12-3 or TRBV12-4 and TRBJ2-1; TCRdb picks TRBD2, but there is no DNA to check that call. The CDR3 has 14 residues.

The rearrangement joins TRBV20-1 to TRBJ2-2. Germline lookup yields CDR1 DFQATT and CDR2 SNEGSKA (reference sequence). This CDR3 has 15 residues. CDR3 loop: CSARGEGFFSGELFF.

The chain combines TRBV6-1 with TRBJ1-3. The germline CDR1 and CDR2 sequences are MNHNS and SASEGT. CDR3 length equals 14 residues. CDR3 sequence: CASTRRNSGNTIYF.

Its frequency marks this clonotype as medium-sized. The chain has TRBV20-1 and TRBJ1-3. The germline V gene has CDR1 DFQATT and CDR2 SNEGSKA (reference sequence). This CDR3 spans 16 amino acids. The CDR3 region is CSARVGRLSSGNTIYF.

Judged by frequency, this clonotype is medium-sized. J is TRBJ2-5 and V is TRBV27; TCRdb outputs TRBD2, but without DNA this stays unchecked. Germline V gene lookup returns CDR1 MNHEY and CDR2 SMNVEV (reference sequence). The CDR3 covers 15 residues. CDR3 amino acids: CASSLSRGRAETQYF.

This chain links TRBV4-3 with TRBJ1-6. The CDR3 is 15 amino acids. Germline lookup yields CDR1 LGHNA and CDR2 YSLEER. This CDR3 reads CASSQEVKANSPLHF.

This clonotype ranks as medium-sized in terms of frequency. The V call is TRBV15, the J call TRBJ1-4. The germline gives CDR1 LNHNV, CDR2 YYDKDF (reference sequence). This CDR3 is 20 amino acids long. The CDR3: CATSRNQGLPRMGTNEKLFF.

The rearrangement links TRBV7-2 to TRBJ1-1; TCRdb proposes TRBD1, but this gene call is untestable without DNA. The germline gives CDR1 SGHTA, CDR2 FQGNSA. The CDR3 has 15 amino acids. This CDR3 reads CASSSDGGRNTEAFF.

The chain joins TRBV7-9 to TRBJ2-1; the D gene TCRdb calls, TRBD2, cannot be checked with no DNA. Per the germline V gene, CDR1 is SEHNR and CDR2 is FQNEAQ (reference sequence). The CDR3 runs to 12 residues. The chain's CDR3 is CASSSEGNEQFF.

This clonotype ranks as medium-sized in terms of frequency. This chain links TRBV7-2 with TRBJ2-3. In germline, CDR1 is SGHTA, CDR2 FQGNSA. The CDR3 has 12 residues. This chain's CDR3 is CASSPTRDTQYF.

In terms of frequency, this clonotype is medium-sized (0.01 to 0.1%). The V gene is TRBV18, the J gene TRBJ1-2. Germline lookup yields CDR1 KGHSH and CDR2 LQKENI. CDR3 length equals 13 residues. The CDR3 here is CASSQREHYGYTF.

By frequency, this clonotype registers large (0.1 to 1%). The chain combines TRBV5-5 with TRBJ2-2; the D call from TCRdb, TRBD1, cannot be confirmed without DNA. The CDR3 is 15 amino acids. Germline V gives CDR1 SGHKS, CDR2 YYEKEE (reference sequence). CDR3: CASSLAGGGTGELFF.

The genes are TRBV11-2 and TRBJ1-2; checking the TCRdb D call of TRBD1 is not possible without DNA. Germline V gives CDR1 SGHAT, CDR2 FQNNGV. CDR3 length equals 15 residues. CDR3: CASSSPWDRGYGYTF.

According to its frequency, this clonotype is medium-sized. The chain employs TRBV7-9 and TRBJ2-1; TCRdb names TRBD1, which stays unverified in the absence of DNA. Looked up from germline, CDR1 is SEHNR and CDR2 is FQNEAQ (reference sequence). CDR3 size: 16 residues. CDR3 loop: CASRSPSGGAVNEQFF.

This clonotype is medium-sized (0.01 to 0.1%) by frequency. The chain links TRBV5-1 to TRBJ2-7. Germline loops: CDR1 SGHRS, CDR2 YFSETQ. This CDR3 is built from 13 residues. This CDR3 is CASSFDRSYEQYF.

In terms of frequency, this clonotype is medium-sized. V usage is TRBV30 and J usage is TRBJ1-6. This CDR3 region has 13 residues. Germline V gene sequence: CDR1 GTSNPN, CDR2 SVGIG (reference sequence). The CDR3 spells CAWKIFGDSPLHF. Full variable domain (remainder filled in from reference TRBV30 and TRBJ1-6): SQTIHQWPATLVQPVGSPLSLECTVEGTSNPNLYWYRQAAGRGLQLLFYSVGIGQISSEVPQNLSASRPQDRQFILSSKKLLLSDSGFYLCAWKIFGDSPLHFGNGTRLTVT.

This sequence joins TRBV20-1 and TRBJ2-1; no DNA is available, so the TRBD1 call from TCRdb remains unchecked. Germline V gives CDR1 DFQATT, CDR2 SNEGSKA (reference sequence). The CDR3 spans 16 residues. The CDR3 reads CSVVRIRTGVSNEQFF.

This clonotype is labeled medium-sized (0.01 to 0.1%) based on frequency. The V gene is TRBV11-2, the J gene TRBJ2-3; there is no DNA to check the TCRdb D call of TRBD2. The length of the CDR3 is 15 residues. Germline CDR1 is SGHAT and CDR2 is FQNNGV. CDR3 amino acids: CASSSNSGGTDTQYF.

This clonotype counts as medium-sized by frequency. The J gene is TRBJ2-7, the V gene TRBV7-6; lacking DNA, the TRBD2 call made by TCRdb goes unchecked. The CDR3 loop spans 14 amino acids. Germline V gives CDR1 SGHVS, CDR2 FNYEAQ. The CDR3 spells CASSPRAGDHEQYF.

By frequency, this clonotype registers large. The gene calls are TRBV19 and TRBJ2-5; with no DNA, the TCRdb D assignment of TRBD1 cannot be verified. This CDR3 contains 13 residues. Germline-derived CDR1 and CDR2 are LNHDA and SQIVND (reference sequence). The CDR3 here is CASSINRVETQYF.

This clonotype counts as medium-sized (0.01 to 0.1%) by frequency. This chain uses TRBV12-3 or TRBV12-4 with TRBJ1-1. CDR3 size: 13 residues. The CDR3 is CASSRNGGTEAFF.

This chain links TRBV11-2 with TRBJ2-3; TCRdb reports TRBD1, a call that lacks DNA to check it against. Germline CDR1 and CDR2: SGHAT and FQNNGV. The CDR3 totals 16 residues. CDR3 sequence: CASSSQTGGGIDTQYF.